Following are 9 T cell receptor beta chains from one sample sequenced in a study of T cells in Graves' hyperthyroidism and ophthalmopathy. Amplification yielded TCR beta CDR3 regions, with RNA transcripts as the source. HTBI primers were employed in a first-round RT-PCR of the TCR CDR3. TCRdb ran MiXCR on the multiplex PCR reads and lists one entry per CDR3 protein. The sample includes hundreds of thousands of distinct CDR3 sequences, about 15% seen only once; the top ten take 25% to 30%. Sequencing was carried out using blood. These receptors came from a woman aged 18-29 years with Graves' ophthalmopathy.

This clonotype was seen ten or more times. This chain links TRBV30 with TRBJ1-1; D uncertain. The CDR3 totals 14 residues. V lost 0 bases, J lost 0 bases, and 8 bases lay in between. Germline V gene lookup returns CDR1 GTSNPN and CDR2 SVGIG (reference sequence). CDR3 loop: CAWSVRPLNTEAFF. CDR3 sequence (DNA): TGTGCCTGGAGTGTACGACCGCTGAACACTGAAGCTTTCTTT.

In its sample, this clonotype was seen many times. The genes are TRBV12-3 or TRBV12-4 and TRBJ1-1; D is uncertain. V was clipped by 3 bases and J by 1 base, with 18 bases between them. The CDR3 covers 17 residues. This chain's CDR3 is CASSFTIRWFQNTEAFF. CDR3 in DNA: TGTGCCAGCAGTTTTACCATTCGGTGGTTTCAGAACACTGAAGCTTTCTTT.

This clonotype was seen repeatedly, ten times or more. J is TRBJ1-3 and V is TRBV5-1, with D possibly being TRBD1 (5 bases). This CDR3 is 15 amino acids long. Looked up from germline, CDR1 is SGHRS and CDR2 is YFSETQ. Trimming took off 4 bases at V and 0 bases at J, with 11 bases between the two ends. CDR3 DNA: TGCGCCAGCAGCAAAGACAGAATCTCTGGAAACACCATATATTTT. This codes for CASSKDRISGNTIYF.

V gene TRBV11-2 combines with J gene TRBJ2-7, with 13 bases fitting TRBD2. V was pared by 5 bases and J by 2 bases, with 9 bases of the junction left unmatched. Germline loops: CDR1 SGHAT, CDR2 FQNNGV. The CDR3 sequence is 17 residues long. The chain's CDR3 is CASSTRGLAGNPYEQYF. CDR3 in DNA: TGTGCCAGCAGCACCCGGGGACTAGCGGGGAATCCCTACGAGCAGTACTTC.

V gene TRBV7-9 combines with J gene TRBJ1-6; D may be TRBD1 (5 bases). CDR1 and CDR2 (germline): SEHNR, FQNEAQ (reference sequence). V was pared by 8 bases and J by 3 bases, with 5 bases between. This CDR3 has 12 amino acids. CDR3 DNA: TGTGCCAGCCAGGGCTATAATTCACCCCTCCACTTT. Its translation is CASQGYNSPLHF.

This clonotype was recorded many times. The CDR3 DNA reads TGTGCCAGCAGCTTAGCGGAACTAGCGGGAGTCTCCTACGAGCAGTACTTC. This sequence encodes CASSLAELAGVSYEQYF. The rearrangement joins TRBV7-2 to TRBJ2-7; 11 bases line up with TRBD2. The CDR3 consists of 17 residues. The germline V gene has CDR1 SGHTA and CDR2 FQGNSA. J was trimmed by 0 bases and V by 0 bases; bases with no gene match: 4.

This clonotype was picked up many times. The genes are TRBV3-1 and TRBJ2-5, with TRBD2 matching 9 bases. Germline loops: CDR1 LGHDT, CDR2 YNNKEL (reference sequence). CDR3 length: 16 amino acids. The V and J ends lost 0 bases and 9 bases, in that order; junction bases with no gene match: 11. The CDR3 DNA reads TGTGCCAGCAGCCAAGATTGGACGACTAGCGGCATGTCCCAGTACTTC. It yields the protein CASSQDWTTSGMSQYF.

This clonotype showed up just a few times. Germline and junction disagree at one end, which may indicate a read error. This rearrangement joins TRBV29-1 to TRBJ1-1, with D unresolved. The CDR3 contains 10 residues. CDR1 is SQVTM and CDR2 is ANQGSEA in the germline V gene. CDR3 loop: CGVGDTEAFF. CDR3 DNA: TGCGGCGTTGGGGACACTGAAGCTTTCTTT.

The table lists this clonotype with many counts. V is TRBV20-1 and J is TRBJ1-2, with a possible D match to TRBD1 (5 bases). From germline, CDR1 is DFQATT and CDR2 SNEGSKA (reference sequence). V lost 2 bases to trimming and J lost 7 bases, with 8 bases between them. CDR3 length: 11 residues. The CDR3 reads CSARWGSGYTF. The CDR3 coding sequence is TGCAGTGCTAGATGGGGGTCTGGCTACACCTTC.